This TCR beta chain was recorded in a study of CD8+CD57+ T cells in acquired aplastic anemia. Overall study context: Sorted CD4+ and CD8+ cells gave a mean 3.2 ug DNA, range roughly 0.2 to 27.4 ug.

According to the study, genomic DNA was the template for TCR beta VDJ and CDR3 profiling. TCRdb reanalysed the reads using MiXCR and keeps one entry per CDR3 protein. The sample consists of about 160,000 distinct CDR3 sequences, 71% of them appearing once. Sequenced patients had shown CD8+CD57+ cell expansion by flow cytometry. Sampling of blood occurred while the patients had still received no therapy. Regarding the study as a whole: Patients were compared with controls for CD8+ Simpson's diversity, and no significant difference emerged.

Concerning this clonotype: Its antigen is not identified.

Sequences were obtained from sorted CD4+, CD8+, or CD8+CD57+ T cells (not recorded which) from PBMCs. The sequence came from a human donor with aplastic anemia.

The CDR3 region has the DNA TGTGCCAGCAGCTCCACAGGGATCCAAGAGACCCAGTACTTC. Translated, it gives CASSSTGIQETQYF. This chain joins TRBV11-3 and TRBJ2-5; possible D gene TRBD1, 6 bases. In germline, CDR1 is SGHNT, CDR2 YENEEA. The CDR3 is made up of 14 amino acids. Trimming stripped 4 bases from V and 1 base from J, with 10 bases between.